This T cell receptor beta chain was recovered during a study of CD8+CD57+ T cells in acquired aplastic anemia. Study-level points and caveats: Patients shared around 31 CD8+ CDR3 sequences with controls.

In regard to this clonotype: Antigen specificity is unknown.

TCR beta VDJ and CDR3 profiles were obtained from a genomic DNA template. TCRdb processed the reads anew with MiXCR; each CDR3 protein has one entry. The repertoire holds 150,000 to 200,000 distinct CDR3 sequences, with over 60% as singletons. Germline V CDR1 and CDR2: SNHLY, FYNNEI. The CDR3 runs 14 residues. The ends lost 6 bases at V and 7 bases at J; junction bases unmatched: 5. The receptor comes from a human donor with severe aplastic anemia or a healthy control (not recorded which). V and J are TRBV2 and TRBJ2-1; the match to TRBD2 covers 11 bases. Sequenced input: sorted CD4+, CD8+, or CD8+CD57+ T cells (not recorded which) from PBMCs. CDR3 sequence reads: CASRAGLAVNEQFF. The DNA of the CDR3 is TGTGCCAGCAGAGCGGGACTAGCGGTGAATGAGCAGTTCTTC.